These 17 T cell receptor beta chains were sequenced from one sample in a study of blood T cell repertoires in COVID-19. Sequencing was performed with immunoSEQ multiplex PCR; in TCRdb, only in-frame clones are kept and a portion is missing. The data contain 30,000 or so clones, approximately 67% of them singletons. Specimen: peripheral blood. The receptors derive from a human donor in a cohort sampled during active COVID-19.

The chain links TRBV18 to TRBJ2-1, with TRBD2 identical over 13 bases. This CDR3 has 17 amino acids. Losses at the gene ends were 5 bases for V and 9 bases for J; bases not matched to a gene: 13. The germline gives CDR1 KGHSH, CDR2 LQKENI. This CDR3 is CASSALATSGRLAEQFF. The CDR3, as DNA: TGTGCCAGCTCAGCACTGGCGACTAGCGGGAGGTTGGCTGAGCAGTTCTTC. Full variable domain (outside the CDR3, taken from reference TRBV18 and TRBJ2-1): NAGVMQNPRHLVRRRGQEARLRCSPMKGHSHVYWYRQLPEEGLKFMVYLQKENIIDESGMPKERFSAEFPKEGPSILRIQQVVRGDSAAYFCASSALATSGRLAEQFFGPGTRLTVL.

CDR3 in DNA: TGCGCCAGCAGGCAGAATACCGGACGGGGCTACGAGCAGTACTTC. Translated, it gives CASRQNTGRGYEQYF. V gene TRBV5-1 combines with J gene TRBJ2-7, with a possible D match to TRBD2 (5 bases). The CDR3 extends over 15 amino acids. Germline V gene sequence: CDR1 SGHRS, CDR2 YFSETQ. V was cut by 5 bases and J by 3 bases, with 18 bases left in between.

This chain joins TRBV7-2 and TRBJ2-3, with TRBD2 identical over 8 bases. This CDR3 contains 15 residues. V trimming: 3 bases; J trimming: 1 base; junction bases outside the gene matches: 3. Germline assignment: CDR1 SGHTA and CDR2 FQGNSA. The CDR3 protein is CASSFSGGGTDTQYF. CDR3 in DNA: TGTGCCAGCAGCTTCTCGGGAGGGGGCACAGATACGCAGTATTTT.

The chain employs TRBV9 and TRBJ2-1; 8 positions match TRBD1. Germline CDR1 SGDLS, CDR2 YYNGEE. CDR3 size: 15 residues. Trimming took 0 bases from V and 4 from J; bases not matched to a gene: 3. DNA of the CDR3: TGTGCCAGCAGCGTAGGGACAGGGTATTACAATGAGCAGTTCTTC. It specifies CASSVGTGYYNEQFF.

Here the CDR3 reads CASSTGGAGTGELFF. The CDR3 nucleotides read TGTGCCAGCAGCACAGGGGGCGCGGGGACCGGGGAGCTGTTTTTT. This chain connects TRBV11-3 to TRBJ2-2, with 9 bases fitting TRBD1. CDR3 length: 15 residues. Germline lookup yields CDR1 SGHNT and CDR2 YENEEA. Trimming removed 5 bases from V and 5 bases from J; junction bases left unmatched: 6.

The chain carries TRBV6-1 and TRBJ1-1; D call uncertain. CDR1 and CDR2 (germline): MNHNS, SASEGT. CDR3 length: 15 amino acids. V was cut by 1 base and J by 8 bases, with 17 bases left in between. The CDR3 sequence: CASSEGEGSGSEAFF. The CDR3 bases are TGTGCCAGCAGTGAAGGGGAGGGAAGTGGGTCCGAAGCTTTCTTT.

This chain links TRBV7-3 with TRBJ2-7; the D gene is possibly TRBD1 (6 bases). Germline assignment: CDR1 SGHTA and CDR2 FQGTGA. CDR3 length: 14 residues. V gave up 5 bases and J gave up 7 bases, with 18 bases separating them. CDR3 coding DNA: TGTGCCAGCAGCCCAATAGGGGGTTACGGAGAGCAGTACTTC. The encoded protein is CASSPIGGYGEQYF.

This clone has a single count. The chain joins TRBV4-3 to TRBJ1-2; TRBD1 matches 8 bases. CDR1 LGHNA and CDR2 YSLEER come from the germline V gene. J was trimmed by 4 bases and V by 5 bases; bases with no gene match: 9. The CDR3 runs to 15 residues. CDR3 region: CASSYQTGGGYGYTF. DNA for the CDR3: TGCGCCAGCAGCTACCAAACAGGGGGAGGCTATGGCTACACCTTC.

The chain joins TRBV7-6 to TRBJ2-2; 9 positions match TRBD2. The V and J ends lost 0 bases and 6 bases, in that order; junction bases with no gene match: 8. Looked up from germline, CDR1 is SGHVS and CDR2 is FNYEAQ. The CDR3 is 17 residues long. The CDR3 DNA is TGTGCCAGCAGCTTAGCTCTTAGCGGGAGTCGGGCCGGGGAGCTGTTTTTT. It translates to CASSLALSGSRAGELFF.

The J gene is TRBJ2-3, the V gene TRBV7-8; no clear D. Germline CDR1 and CDR2: SGHVS and FQNEAQ. Trimming cost V 5 bases and J 2 bases, with 11 bases left between them. The CDR3 is made up of 14 amino acids. CDR3 in amino acids: CASSLSDTTDTQYF. In DNA form, the CDR3 reads TGTGCCAGCAGCCTTTCTGACACCACAGATACGCAGTATTTT.

This clone was found a few times. V usage is TRBV5-6 and J usage is TRBJ1-5; a possible D gene is TRBD1 (5 bases). The V end lost 3 bases, the J end lost 3 bases, and 13 bases lay between the germline ends. There are 15 residues in the CDR3. The germline gives CDR1 SGHDT, CDR2 YYEEEE. The CDR3 sequence is CASSWKTGSNQPQHF. CDR3 bases: TGTGCCAGCAGCTGGAAAACAGGTTCCAATCAGCCCCAGCATTTT. Filled out from reference TRBV5-6 and TRBJ1-5, the complete variable domain reads DAGVTQSPTHLIKTRGQQVTLRCSPKSGHDTVSWYQQALGQGPQFIFQYYEEEERQRGNFPDRFSGHQFPNYSSELNVNALLLGDSALYLCASSWKTGSNQPQHFGDGTRLSIL.

The rearrangement links TRBV7-3 to TRBJ2-1; weak D call: TRBD2 (5 bases). This CDR3 comprises 14 residues. Trimming cost V 4 bases and J 5 bases, with 12 bases left between them. CDR1 is SGHTA and CDR2 is FQGTGA in the germline V gene. The CDR3: CASSSTRAHNEQFF. DNA for the CDR3: TGTGCCAGCAGCTCCACTAGGGCCCACAATGAGCAGTTCTTC. Full variable domain (missing parts from reference TRBV7-3 and TRBJ2-1): GAGVSQTPSNKVTEKGKYVELRCDPISGHTALYWYRQSLGQGPEFLIYFQGTGAADDSGLPNDRFFAVRPEGSVSTLKIQRTERGDSAVYLCASSSTRAHNEQFFGPGTRLTVL.

The V call is TRBV7-8, the J call TRBJ2-7, with 7 positions matching TRBD2. Germline trimming cut 5 bases from V and 0 bases from J; bases unmatched to any gene: 7. Germline-derived CDR1 and CDR2 are SGHVS and FQNEAQ. The CDR3 covers 15 residues. In DNA, the CDR3 is TGTGCCAGCAGCCCCCTGGGGGGGAGCTCCTACGAGCAGTACTTC. Translation gives CASSPLGGSSYEQYF.

This chain connects TRBV19 to TRBJ2-5; D is ambiguous. The germline V and J ends were trimmed by 6 bases and 5 bases, with 10 bases remaining between them. The CDR3 is 12 amino acids. Germline-derived CDR1 and CDR2 are LNHDA and SQIVND (reference sequence). The CDR3 loop is CASSAPRETQYF. CDR3 DNA sequence: TGTGCCAGTAGCGCGCCCCGGGAGACCCAGTACTTC. The full variable domain, its missing parts supplied by reference TRBV19 and TRBJ2-5, is DGGITQSPKYLFRKEGQNVTLSCEQNLNHDAMYWYRQDPGQGLRLIYYSQIVNDFQKGDIAEGYSVSREKKESFPLTVTSAQKNPTAFYLCASSAPRETQYFGPGTRLLVL.

The rearrangement joins TRBV19 to TRBJ2-7; 7 bases fit TRBD1. The CDR3 is made up of 12 amino acids. With V trimmed by 5 bases and J by 2 bases, 0 bases remained unmatched. Germline CDR1 and CDR2: LNHDA and SQIVND (reference sequence). DNA of the CDR3: TGTGCCAGTAGTCAGGGGGCCTACGAGCAGTACTTC. Its translation is CASSQGAYEQYF.

This clone was seen a handful of times. This chain uses TRBV19 with TRBJ2-7, with 9 bases fitting TRBD1. CDR1 is LNHDA and CDR2 is SQIVND in the germline V gene (reference sequence). V shed 3 bases and J 5 bases; nucleotides not matched to a gene: 5. The CDR3 runs to 14 residues. The CDR3 reads CASSMRQGGHEQYF. Written as DNA, the CDR3 is TGTGCCAGTAGTATGCGACAGGGGGGCCACGAGCAGTACTTC.

This clone occurred once. The rearrangement links TRBV28 to TRBJ1-5; D not resolved. The length of the CDR3 is 18 residues. The ends were cut back, 1 base at V and 0 bases at J, with 16 bases in the middle. Germline values: CDR1 MDHEN, CDR2 SYDVKM. CDR3 coding DNA: TGTGCCAGCAGTTTATTTCGCTTGGCAGATCATAGCAATCAGCCCCAGCATTTT. Translating it yields CASSLFRLADHSNQPQHF.